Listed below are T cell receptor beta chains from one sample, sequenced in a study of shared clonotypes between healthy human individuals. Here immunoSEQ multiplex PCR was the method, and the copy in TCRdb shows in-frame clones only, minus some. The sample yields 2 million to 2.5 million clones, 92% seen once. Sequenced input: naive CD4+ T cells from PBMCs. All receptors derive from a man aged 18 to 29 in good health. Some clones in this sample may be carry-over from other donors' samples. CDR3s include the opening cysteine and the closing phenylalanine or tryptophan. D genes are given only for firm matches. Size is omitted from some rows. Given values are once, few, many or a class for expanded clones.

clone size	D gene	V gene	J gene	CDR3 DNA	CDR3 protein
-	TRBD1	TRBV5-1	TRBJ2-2	TGCGCCAGCAGCGCCACCCCTTCCGGGACAGGAAACACCGGGGAGCTGTTTTTT	CASSATPSGTGNTGELFF
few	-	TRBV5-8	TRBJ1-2	TGTGCCAGCAGCTTGGTGTACGGTGGCTACACCTTC	CASSLVYGGYTF
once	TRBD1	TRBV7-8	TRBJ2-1	TGTGCCAGCAGCTTAAGGGGGCGGTCCAATCTACCTTCCGACAATGAGCAGTTCTTC	CASSLRGRSNLPSDNEQFF
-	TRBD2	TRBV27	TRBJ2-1	TGTGCCAGCAGTTTGACACTAGCGGGAGTGAATGAGCAGTTCTTC	CASSLTLAGVNEQFF
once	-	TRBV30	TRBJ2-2	TGTGCCTGGAGTGTAGGGAGGTCTAGCGCCGGGGAGCTGTTTTTT	CAWSVGRSSAGELFF
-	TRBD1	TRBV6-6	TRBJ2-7	TGTGCCAGCACTTCTGGGACAGGGATATACGAGCAGTACTTC	CASTSGTGIYEQYF
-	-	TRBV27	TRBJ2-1	TGTGCCAGCAGTTCCCCCCCTAGCGCCAACAATGAGCAGTTCTTC	CASSSPPSANNEQFF
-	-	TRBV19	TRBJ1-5	TGTGCCAGTAGTCCCCGGGACGGGCGGAATCAGCCCCAGCATTTT	CASSPRDGRNQPQHF
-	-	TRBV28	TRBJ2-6	TGTGCCAGCAGTTTAATAAGGGGAGTTCTGGGGGCCAACGTCCTGACTTTC	CASSLIRGVLGANVLTF
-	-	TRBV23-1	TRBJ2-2	TGCGCCAGCAGTCAATCGCAGTCAGGGCCGAACACCGGGGAGCTGTTTTTT	CASSQSQSGPNTGELFF
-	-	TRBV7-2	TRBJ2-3	TGTGCCAGCAGCTGGGACAATCCGGGGGATACGCAGTATTTT	CASSWDNPGDTQYF
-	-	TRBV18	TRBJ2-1	TGTGCCAGCTCCACTAACACCCGGACAGCGGCCAACAATGAGCAGTTCTTC	CASSTNTRTAANNEQFF
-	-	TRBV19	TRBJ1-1	TGTGCCAGTAGTATAACCCGGACGGAAAATCATATGAACACTGAAGCTTTCTTT	CASSITRTENHMNTEAFF
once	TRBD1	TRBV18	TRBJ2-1	TGTGCCAGCTCACCGGGACAGGGAGGGAATGAGCAGTTCTTC	CASSPGQGGNEQFF
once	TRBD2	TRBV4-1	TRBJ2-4	TGCGCCAGCAGACCAATTGGCAGCGGGGGCCCCAAAAACATTCAGTACTTC	CASRPIGSGGPKNIQYF
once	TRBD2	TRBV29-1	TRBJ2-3	TGCAGCGTTGAACGGACTAGCGGGAGTCGCACAGATACGCAGTATTTT	CSVERTSGSRTDTQYF
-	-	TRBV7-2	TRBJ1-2	TGTGCCAGCAGCTTAGTCCAAGGCTACACCTTC	CASSLVQGYTF
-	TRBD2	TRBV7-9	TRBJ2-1	TGTGCCAGCAGCTCCAAAGTTAGGACTAGCGGGAGCTCTAATGAGCAGTTCTTC	CASSSKVRTSGSSNEQFF
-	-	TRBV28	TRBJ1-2	TGTGCCAGCGGTACGGGACTCTTTAACTATGGCTACACCTTC	CASGTGLFNYGYTF
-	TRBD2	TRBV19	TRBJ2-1	TGTGCCAGTTCACTAGCGGGAGCCATGCATGAGCAGTTCTTC	CASSLAGAMHEQFF
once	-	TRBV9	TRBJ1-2	TGTGCCAGCAGCGTGAGACAGAACTCTGGAATCTATGGCTACACCTTC	CASSVRQNSGIYGYTF
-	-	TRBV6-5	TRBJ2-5	TGTGCCAGCAGTTCAAACAGGGTTCAAGAGACCCAGTACTTC	CASSSNRVQETQYF
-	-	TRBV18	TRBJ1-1	TGTGCCAGCTCCGAGGCCCTCAACACTGAAGCTTTCTTT	CASSEALNTEAFF
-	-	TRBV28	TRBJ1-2	TGTGCCAGCAGTTTGAAGACCCTCTATGGCTACACCTTC	CASSLKTLYGYTF
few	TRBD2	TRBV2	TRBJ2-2	TGTGCCAGCAGCCTAGCGGTACCCACCGGGGAGCTGTTTTTT	CASSLAVPTGELFF
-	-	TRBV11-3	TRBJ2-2	TGTGCCAGCAGCTCCATCCGGGACCCGAACACCGGGGAGCTGTTTTTT	CASSSIRDPNTGELFF
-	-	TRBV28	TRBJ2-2	TGTGCCAGCAGTTCAAACGGGCCTCCGGGCGGCTCGCGGGAGCTGTTTTTT	CASSSNGPPGGSRELFF
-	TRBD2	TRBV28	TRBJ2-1	TGTGCCAGCAGTCCGGTCGGGGTCCTAGCGGGAGCCAATGAGCAGTTCTTC	CASSPVGVLAGANEQFF
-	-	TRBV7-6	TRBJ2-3	TGTGCCAGCAGCTTAGTCGCGGGTCCCCGGACAGATACGCAGTATTTT	CASSLVAGPRTDTQYF
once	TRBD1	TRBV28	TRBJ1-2	TGTGCCAGCAGCCCCGAGTATCGGGACAGGGGGTTTTATGGCTACACCTTC	CASSPEYRDRGFYGYTF
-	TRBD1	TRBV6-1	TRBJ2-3	TGTGCCAGCCTTTGGACAGGGGGGCCAGATACGCAGTATTTT	CASLWTGGPDTQYF
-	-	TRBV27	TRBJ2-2	TGTGCCAGCAGTTTCGAGGGGCGCCCGAACACCGGGGAGCTGTTTTTT	CASSFEGRPNTGELFF
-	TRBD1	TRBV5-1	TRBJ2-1	TGCGCCAGCAGCGTGGGACAGGGGGAGGATGAGCAGTTCTTC	CASSVGQGEDEQFF
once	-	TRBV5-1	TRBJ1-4	TGCGCCAGCAGCTCGGACCCAGGGGCTAATGAAAAACTGTTTTTT	CASSSDPGANEKLFF
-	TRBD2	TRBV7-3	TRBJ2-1	TGTGCCAGCAGCTCAGCGGGAGGGCCGGACAATGAGCAGTTCTTC	CASSSAGGPDNEQFF
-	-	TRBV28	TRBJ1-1	TGTGCCAGCGTTGGATGGACGTCCGAAGCTTTCTTT	CASVGWTSEAFF
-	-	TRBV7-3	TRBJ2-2	TGTGCCAGCAGCCCTTTCGGGGGAATCACCGGGGAGCTGTTTTTT	CASSPFGGITGELFF
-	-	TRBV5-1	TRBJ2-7	TGCGCCAGCAGCTCGTCGTACGAGCAGTACTTC	CASSSSYEQYF
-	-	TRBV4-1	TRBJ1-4	TGCGCCAGCAGCCGAGAAGGGACGGCGACTAATGAAAAACTGTTTTTT	CASSREGTATNEKLFF
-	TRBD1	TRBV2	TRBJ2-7	TGTGCCAGCGGGACAGGGAGGGGGTACTACGAGCAGTACTTC	CASGTGRGYYEQYF
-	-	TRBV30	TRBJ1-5	TGTGCCTGGAGTGTACAGGAAGGGGGTAATCAGCCCCAGCATTTT	CAWSVQEGGNQPQHF
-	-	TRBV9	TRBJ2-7	TGTGCCAGCAGCCCCCAGGGGCGGGGAAGCGCCTACGAGCAGTACTTC	CASSPQGRGSAYEQYF
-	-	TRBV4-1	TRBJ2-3	TGCGCCAGCAGCCCAAACCCAACTAGCACAGATACGCAGTATTTT	CASSPNPTSTDTQYF
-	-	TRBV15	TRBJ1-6	TGTGCCACCAGCAGAGAAAGTGGGACACGGTACGATTCACCCCTCCACTTT	CATSRESGTRYDSPLHF
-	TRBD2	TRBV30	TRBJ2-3	TGTGCCTGGAGTGATTTTCTGCGACTAGCGGGAGTAGCAGATACGCAGTATTTT	CAWSDFLRLAGVADTQYF
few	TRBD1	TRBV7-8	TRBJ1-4	TGTGCCAGCAGCGACGGACAGGGCCGGGGGGAAAAACTGTTTTTT	CASSDGQGRGEKLFF
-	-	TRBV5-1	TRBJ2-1	TGCGCCAGCAGCTTGGGTGGGCAGCTATCCTACAATGAGCAGTTCTTC	CASSLGGQLSYNEQFF
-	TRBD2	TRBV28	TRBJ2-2	TGTGCCAGCAGTTTATCCCGCGGGAGTAAGTGGGAGCTGTTTTTT	CASSLSRGSKWELFF
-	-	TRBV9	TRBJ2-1	TGTGCCAGCAGCGTAGGGGTCTGGGATGAGCAGTTCTTC	CASSVGVWDEQFF
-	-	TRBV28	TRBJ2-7	TGTGCCAGCACGGGGGCGGACCTCAGTTACGAGCAGTACTTC	CASTGADLSYEQYF
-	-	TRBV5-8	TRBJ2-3	TGTGCCAGCAGCCCTTATCTAAGCTCTAGCACAGATACGCAGTATTTT	CASSPYLSSSTDTQYF
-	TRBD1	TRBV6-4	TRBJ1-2	TGTGCCAGCAGTGTTACCCCCGGGACAGGGGTATATGGCTACACCTTC	CASSVTPGTGVYGYTF
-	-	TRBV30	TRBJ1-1	TGTGCCTGGAGTCCAGGCCCCACTGAAGCTTTCTTT	CAWSPGPTEAFF